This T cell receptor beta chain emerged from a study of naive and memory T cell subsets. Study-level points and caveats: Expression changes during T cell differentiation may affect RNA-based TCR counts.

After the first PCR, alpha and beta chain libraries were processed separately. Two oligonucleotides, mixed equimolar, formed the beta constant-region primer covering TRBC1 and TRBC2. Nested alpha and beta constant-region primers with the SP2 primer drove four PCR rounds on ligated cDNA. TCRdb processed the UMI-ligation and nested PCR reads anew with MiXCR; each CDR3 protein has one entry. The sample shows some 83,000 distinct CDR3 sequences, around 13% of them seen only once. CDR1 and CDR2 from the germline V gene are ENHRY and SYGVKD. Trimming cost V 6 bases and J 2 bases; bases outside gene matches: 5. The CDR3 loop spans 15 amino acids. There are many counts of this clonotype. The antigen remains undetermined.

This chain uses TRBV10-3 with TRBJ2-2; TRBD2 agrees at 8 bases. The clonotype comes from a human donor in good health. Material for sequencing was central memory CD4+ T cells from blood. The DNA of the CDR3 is TGTGCCATCAGCAAAACTAGCGGAAACACCGGGGAGCTGTTTTTT. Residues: CAISKTSGNTGELFF.